This T cell receptor (beta chain) comes out of a study of blood T cell repertoires in COVID-19. Overall study context: Some COVID-19 samples were acute and others convalescent; all came from the United States, Italy and Spain. In each case, the material was cDNA or gDNA derived from T cells, B-cell-depleted T cells, or PBMCs.

Per the original methods: Amplification from reference gene primers served as the basis for estimated nucleated cell counts. Generated by immunoSEQ multiplex PCR, the TCRdb table keeps only in-frame clones and is missing some. V, J and clone size reflect that table, while D and trimming were determined from the DNA. Of more than 80,000 clones listed, 80% to 85% are singletons. The CDR3 has 13 amino acids. CDR1 and CDR2 (germline): MNHEY, SVGEGT. The V gene lost 0 bases and the J gene lost 13 bases, with 15 bases spanning the gap. This chain uses TRBV6-2 or TRBV6-3 with TRBJ2-5, with D possibly TRBD2 on 6 matching bases. What was sequenced was peripheral blood. The sequence was collected from a woman of 80 years or more with active or convalescent COVID-19. This chain's CDR3 is CASSYSREVLWYF. CDR3 DNA sequence: TGTGCCAGCAGTTACTCGAGGGAGGTTCTCTGGTACTTC.